These 26 T cell receptor beta chains originate from one sample sequenced in a study of early T cells in non-severe SARS-CoV-2 infection. TCRdb redid the calling of the 5' RACE reads with MiXCR, one entry per CDR3 protein. The sample contains 60,000 to 75,000 distinct CDR3 sequences, over 3.5% of which appear only once. Source: whole blood, taken at baseline. These receptors were obtained from an adult who was a healthcare worker with PCR-confirmed SARS-CoV-2 infection or an uninfected control (not recorded which). The donor label of this sample is uncertain.

This clonotype was recorded at least ten times. The chain joins TRBV5-1 to TRBJ2-2; D not certain. The CDR3 contains 16 residues. V lost 2 bases and J lost 0, with 11 bases in between. The germline gives CDR1 SGHRS, CDR2 YFSETQ. The CDR3 spells CASSLRRIPNTGELFF. As DNA, the CDR3 is TGCGCCAGCAGCTTACGACGGATCCCGAACACCGGGGAGCTGTTTTTT.

This clonotype occurred many times. The gene calls are TRBV30 and TRBJ1-1, with D perhaps TRBD1 (5 bases). The CDR3 length is 13 residues. Germline V lookup: CDR1 GTSNPN, CDR2 SVGIG (reference sequence). V lost 0 bases to trimming and J lost 3 bases, with 8 bases between them. The CDR3 DNA reads as TGTGCCTGGAGTGTACGAGGGGACACTGAAGCTTTCTTT. Residues: CAWSVRGDTEAFF.

This clonotype was seen repeatedly, ten times or more. The J gene is TRBJ2-7, the V gene TRBV20-1, with 10 positions matching TRBD1. The CDR3 sequence is 16 residues long. CDR1 and CDR2 (germline): DFQATT, SNEGSKA (reference sequence). V shed 1 base and J 5 bases; nucleotides not matched to a gene: 11. The CDR3 loop reads CSARVPGQGRVNEQYF. In nucleotides, the CDR3 is TGCAGTGCTAGAGTCCCGGGACAGGGGCGGGTGAACGAGCAGTACTTC.

This clonotype was seen many times. This chain links TRBV6-5 with TRBJ1-6; D call uncertain. With 2 bases removed from V and 6 bases from J, the gap between germline ends came to 11 bases. This CDR3 is 15 amino acids long. Germline CDR1 and CDR2: MNHEY and SVGAGI. CDR3 DNA: TGTGCCAGCAGTTACGGTGGCCTGTCTAATTCACCCCTCCACTTT. Its translation: CASSYGGLSNSPLHF.

A few counts support this clonotype. The V and J genes are TRBV3-1 and TRBJ1-4; D may be TRBD1 (6 bases). Germline loops: CDR1 LGHDT, CDR2 YNNKEL (reference sequence). V shed 4 bases and J shed 10 bases, with 22 bases lying between them. The CDR3 runs to 16 residues. This CDR3 reads CASSPEQGPERGKLFF. The CDR3, as DNA: TGTGCCAGCAGCCCCGAACAGGGTCCCGAAAGGGGAAAACTGTTTTTT.

Ten or more counts support this clonotype. The chain has TRBV28 and TRBJ1-3, with no clear D. The germline gives CDR1 MDHEN, CDR2 SYDVKM. This CDR3 is built from 14 residues. V was clipped by 2 bases and J by 0 bases, with 5 bases between them. The CDR3 region is CASSLPVSGNTIYF. The CDR3 coding sequence is TGTGCCAGCAGTTTACCAGTCTCTGGAAACACCATATATTTT.

This clonotype was observed at least ten times. The chain employs TRBV10-3 and TRBJ2-7; 8 positions agree with TRBD1. Trimming cost V 5 bases and J 6 bases; bases outside gene matches: 6. CDR1 and CDR2 from the germline V gene are ENHRY and SYGVKD. CDR3 size: 13 residues. The CDR3 reads CAISTEQGGEQYF. The CDR3 nucleotides are TGTGCCATCAGTACGGAACAGGGGGGCGAGCAGTACTTC.

V is TRBV10-1 and J is TRBJ2-1, with D maybe TRBD2 (5 bases). This CDR3 region has 13 residues. The V and J ends lost 4 bases and 4 bases respectively, with 8 bases between them. Germline V gene lookup returns CDR1 WNHNN and CDR2 SYGVQD (reference sequence). The CDR3 reads CASSGSGYNEQFF. The CDR3 nucleotides read TGCGCCAGCAGTGGGTCGGGGTACAATGAGCAGTTCTTC.

This clonotype was seen repeatedly, ten times or more. The chain couples TRBV7-6 to TRBJ2-1; 7 bases fit TRBD1. Germline V gives CDR1 SGHVS, CDR2 FNYEAQ. The V segment lost 5 bases and the J segment 10 bases; nucleotides outside the gene matches: 8. The CDR3 loop spans 13 amino acids. DNA for the CDR3: TGTGCCAGCAGCCCCGTACGACAGGGAGAGCAGTTCTTC. This sequence encodes CASSPVRQGEQFF.

There are a few counts of this clonotype. The V call is TRBV15, the J call TRBJ2-1; the D is unclear. This CDR3 region has 14 residues. In germline, CDR1 is LNHNV, CDR2 YYDKDF (reference sequence). The V gene lost 2 bases and the J gene lost 4 bases, with 9 bases spanning the gap. CDR3 sequence: CATSRKPIYNEQFF. DNA for the CDR3: TGTGCCACCAGCAGAAAACCCATATACAATGAGCAGTTCTTC.

This chain links TRBV7-6 with TRBJ1-2, with TRBD1 matching over 7 bases. V shed 3 bases, J shed 4 bases, and the junction held 5 bases outside the gene matches. Germline CDR1 is SGHVS and CDR2 is FNYEAQ. This CDR3 has 14 residues. The CDR3 coding sequence is TGTGCCAGCAGCTTGGGGACAGACAGCTATGGCTACACCTTC. Translation: CASSLGTDSYGYTF.

This clonotype was counted a few times. The junction and the germline gene differ at one end; a read error may be behind it. This chain connects TRBV20-1 to TRBJ1-4; D remains unclear. The CDR3 contains 15 residues. Germline CDR1 DFQATT, CDR2 SNEGSKA (reference sequence). CDR3 protein: CSAQLLDPTNEKLFF. Written as DNA, the CDR3 is TGCAGTGCCCAACTCTTGGACCCAACCAATGAAAAACTGTTTTTT.

The chain has TRBV28 and TRBJ2-4, with D perhaps matching TRBD1 (6 bases). The CDR3 sequence is 13 residues long. CDR1 MDHEN and CDR2 SYDVKM come from the germline V gene. V was pared by 4 bases and J by 9 bases, with 13 bases between. The CDR3 spells CASSSQGNGIQYF. The CDR3 coding sequence is TGTGCCAGCAGTTCCCAGGGGAATGGCATTCAGTACTTC.

This clonotype has just a few counts. The CDR3 sequence: CASSARDISTDTQYF. As DNA, the CDR3 is TGTGCCAGCAGCGCGAGGGACATTAGCACAGATACGCAGTATTTT. The chain is built from TRBV7-6 and TRBJ2-3, with a weak D call TRBD1 (6 bases). The ends were cut back, 5 bases at V and 0 bases at J, with 12 bases in the middle. Germline values: CDR1 SGHVS, CDR2 FNYEAQ. The CDR3 extends over 15 amino acids.

The table lists this clonotype with many counts. The chain employs TRBV6-2 or TRBV6-3 and TRBJ1-5; no definite D call. Germline CDR1 and CDR2: MNHEY and SVGEGT. CDR3 length: 16 amino acids. V lost 5 bases, J lost 3 bases, and 17 bases lay in between. CDR3 protein: CASSPFGRGFNQPQHF. In DNA, the CDR3 is TGTGCCAGCAGTCCGTTCGGACGGGGTTTCAATCAGCCCCAGCATTTT.

As regards this clonotype: This may be a read error, as it is one base from a much larger clone. The CDR3 is CASVLRGSNQPHHF. The CDR3 nucleotides are TGTGCCAGCGTACTCAGGGGTAGCAATCAGCCCCACCATTTT. The J gene is TRBJ1-5, the V gene TRBV6-1; TRBD1 is a possible D gene (6 bases). Germline V CDR1 and CDR2: MNHNS, SASEGT. This CDR3 has 14 residues.

This clonotype occurred many times. An end of the junction does not agree with germline; a read error may underlie this. This chain joins TRBV15 and TRBJ2-5; 8 nucleotides align to TRBD1. This CDR3 contains 13 residues. The V gene's germline CDR1 is LNHNV and CDR2 YYDKDF (reference sequence). The CDR3 loop reads CATRRGLTETQYF. The CDR3 DNA follows: TGTGCCACCCGCAGGGGGCTAACGGAGACCCAGTACTTC.

The table lists this clonotype with many counts. This rearrangement joins TRBV5-1 to TRBJ2-6; D is unclear. V was shortened by 0 bases and J by 4 bases, with 11 bases between the two germline ends. CDR3 length: 16 residues. Germline V gene data show CDR1 as SGHRS and CDR2 as YFSETQ. The CDR3 sequence is CASSLALGSGANVLTF. CDR3 bases: TGCGCCAGCAGCTTGGCCCTCGGCTCCGGGGCCAACGTCCTGACTTTC.

The chain couples TRBV5-8 to TRBJ2-1; D uncertain. V shed 2 bases and J shed 5 bases, with 8 bases lying between them. This CDR3 comprises 13 residues. Per the germline V gene, CDR1 is SGHTS and CDR2 is YDEGEE. CDR3 in amino acids: CASSFFNHNEQFF. The CDR3 bases are TGTGCCAGCAGCTTCTTCAACCACAATGAGCAGTTCTTC.

This clonotype was observed many times. This chain connects TRBV7-6 to TRBJ1-1, with D unresolved. V was clipped by 4 bases and J by 2 bases, with 11 bases between them. The V gene's germline CDR1 is SGHVS and CDR2 FNYEAQ. This CDR3 contains 14 residues. The CDR3, as DNA: TGTGCCAGCAGCTCCTCGGCTCTTAACACTGAAGCTTTCTTT. Its translation is CASSSSALNTEAFF.

This clonotype came up a few times. V usage is TRBV11-2 and J usage is TRBJ2-7; 9 bases match TRBD1. V was pared by 1 base and J by 4 bases, with 5 bases of the junction left unmatched. This CDR3 comprises 15 residues. Germline V CDR1 and CDR2: SGHAT, FQNNGV. The CDR3 region has the DNA TGTGCCAGCAGCTTAGTAGGGACAGGGTTTTACGAGCAGTACTTC. Translating gives CASSLVGTGFYEQYF. The whole variable domain, filled in from reference TRBV11-2 and TRBJ2-7, reads EAGVAQSPRYKIIEKRQSVAFWCNPISGHATLYWYQQILGQGPKLLIQFQNNGVVDDSQLPKDRFSAERLKGVDSTLKIQPAKLEDSAVYLCASSLVGTGFYEQYFGPGTRLTVT.

This clonotype has at least ten counts. The chain joins TRBV11-2 to TRBJ2-5; a weak D match, TRBD2 (5 bases). The CDR3 extends over 15 amino acids. Germline V gene sequence: CDR1 SGHAT, CDR2 FQNNGV. V was pared by 5 bases and J by 2 bases, with 15 bases between. CDR3 DNA: TGTGCCAGCAGCAGGTGGCGGGCTGAACAAGAGACCCAGTACTTC. Translated, it gives CASSRWRAEQETQYF.

This chain links TRBV6-4 with TRBJ1-2, with a possible D match to TRBD1 (6 bases). The V gene's germline CDR1 is MRHNA and CDR2 SNTAGT. Trimming stripped 6 bases from V and 5 bases from J, with 16 bases between. This CDR3 has 14 amino acids. The DNA for the CDR3 is TGTGCCAGCAGCTCTACAGGGTATGGATATGGCTACACCTTC. This sequence encodes CASSSTGYGYGYTF.

This clonotype was seen repeatedly, ten times or more. V gene TRBV7-2 combines with J gene TRBJ2-7; D not certain. Trimming left V 5 bases short and J 0 bases short, with 11 bases between. The CDR3 length is 14 residues. Germline V gene data show CDR1 as SGHTA and CDR2 as FQGNSA. This CDR3 reads CASSQLHSSYEQYF. CDR3 coding DNA: TGTGCCAGCAGCCAATTACATAGCTCCTACGAGCAGTACTTC. Looking up the rest from reference TRBV7-2 and TRBJ2-7 gives the full variable domain: GAGVSQSPSNKVTEKGKDVELRCDPISGHTALYWYRQSLGQGLEFLIYFQGNSAPDKSGLPSDRFSAERTGGSVSTLTIQRTQQEDSAVYLCASSQLHSSYEQYFGPGTRLTVT.

The table lists this clonotype with many counts. The chain employs TRBV18 and TRBJ1-1; D gene uncertain. CDR3 size: 12 residues. The germline V and J ends were trimmed by 4 bases and 7 bases, with 10 bases remaining between them. The germline CDR1 and CDR2 sequences are KGHSH and LQKENI. CDR3 DNA: TGTGCCAGCTCACGACAAGGAGATGAAGCTTTCTTT. Translating it yields CASSRQGDEAFF.

This clonotype was observed many times. V and J are TRBV29-1 and TRBJ1-5, with 7 bases lining up with TRBD1. CDR3 length: 15 amino acids. Germline loops: CDR1 SQVTM, CDR2 ANQGSEA. V was clipped by 6 bases and J by 0 bases; unmatched bases: 8. The CDR3 loop is CSVAGTVNSNQPQHF. For the CDR3, the DNA is TGCAGCGTCGCCGGGACAGTAAATAGCAATCAGCCCCAGCATTTT.